Below, one TCR beta chain is given with its context. The germline V gene has CDR1 PRHDT and CDR2 FYEKMQ (reference sequence). The CDR3 runs 16 residues. V was clipped by 5 bases and J by 2 bases, with 19 bases between them. These data originate in a study of T cell changes during pregnancy in multiple sclerosis. The repertoire was sequenced with immunoSEQ multiplex PCR; TCRdb's copy has only in-frame clones and lacks some. The table lists roughly 61,000 clones, approximately 93% of them singletons, with approximately 1.7% in the top ten. The sequence came from a female donor with multiple sclerosis, enrolled in a pregnancy study. The rearrangement uses TRBV13 and TRBJ2-7; D is ambiguous. Material: peripheral blood, obtained after pregnancy. The CDR3 sequence: CASSARRQALTYEQYF. CDR3 sequence (DNA): TGTGCCAGCAGCGCCCGTAGGCAGGCGCTTACCTACGAGCAGTACTTC.